The rows below give T cell receptor beta chains drawn from one sample of a study of technical replicates of blood from a handful of donors. Clones were read by immunoSEQ multiplex PCR, and TCRdb kept only the in-frame ones, dropping some. The table records 87,000 or so clones, 92% of them present only once. Sequencing input: T cells isolated from PBMCs. All receptors derive from a human donor in good health. CDR3s include the opening cysteine and the closing phenylalanine or tryptophan. D genes are given only for firm matches.

TRBV21-1	15	.	TRBJ2-7	CASSKDRLMGYEQYF	TGTGCCAGCAGCAAAGACCGACTAATGGGCTACGAGCAGTACTTC
TRBV4-1	15	.	TRBJ1-1	CASSHSDQGNTEAFF	TGCGCCAGCAGCCATTCCGATCAGGGGAACACTGAAGCTTTCTTT
TRBV6-1	15	TRBD1	TRBJ2-7	CASSEKGQGASEQYF	TGTGCCAGCAGTGAAAAGGGACAGGGGGCTTCCGAGCAGTACTTC
TRBV7-2	16	TRBD2	TRBJ2-7	CASSLGLAGGYYEQYF	TGTGCCAGCAGCTTGGGACTAGCGGGAGGTTACTACGAGCAGTACTTC
TRBV5-4	16	TRBD1	TRBJ1-6	CASSLYSGQGGSPLHF	TGTGCCAGCAGCTTGTATTCGGGACAGGGAGGGTCACCCCTCCACTTT
TRBV28	15	TRBD1	TRBJ2-6	CASRGQDSGANVLTF	TGTGCCAGCCGGGGACAGGACTCTGGGGCCAACGTCCTGACTTTC
TRBV6-1	14	.	TRBJ2-7	CASSEASRTYEQYF	TGTGCCAGCAGTGAGGCCTCACGAACCTACGAGCAGTACTTC
TRBV25-1	15	.	TRBJ2-3	CASSESGVRTDTQYF	TGTGCCAGCAGTGAATCGGGGGTTCGGACAGATACGCAGTATTTT
TRBV11-2	14	TRBD2	TRBJ2-1	CASTLEGGQRWQFF	TGTGCCAGCACCCTGGAGGGAGGGCAAAGATGGCAGTTCTTC
TRBV2	16	.	TRBJ1-2	CASIRFAGRTNYGYTF	TGTGCCAGCATAAGATTCGCAGGCCGTACTAACTATGGCTACACCTTC
TRBV30	13	TRBD1	TRBJ2-7	CAWQTGTLYEQYF	TGTGCCTGGCAGACAGGGACCCTTTACGAGCAGTACTTC
TRBV27	14	.	TRBJ1-2	CASREGSTNYGYTF	TGTGCCAGCAGGGAGGGCAGCACTAACTATGGCTACACCTTC
TRBV19	14	.	TRBJ1-1	CASSMGGAGTEAFF	TGTGCCAGTAGTATGGGGGGGGCGGGTACTGAAGCTTTCTTT
TRBV19	14	TRBD1	TRBJ2-1	CASSHNRGRAEQFF	TGTGCCAGTAGTCACAACAGGGGGCGTGCTGAGCAGTTCTTC
TRBV6-1	18	TRBD1	TRBJ2-6	CASSEITGGASGANVLTF	TGTGCCAGCAGTGAAATTACAGGGGGCGCTTCTGGGGCCAACGTCCTGACTTTC
TRBV6-4	16	TRBD2	TRBJ2-6	CASSGTSGGGANVLTF	TGTGCCAGCAGTGGGACTAGCGGGGGTGGGGCCAACGTCCTGACTTTC
TRBV7-9	13	.	TRBJ1-6	CASSERGGSPLHF	TGTGCCAGCAGCGAAAGGGGTGGCTCACCCCTCCACTTT
TRBV19	14	.	TRBJ2-1	CASSIALRDSEQFF	TGTGCCAGTAGTATAGCTCTTCGAGACAGCGAGCAGTTCTTC
TRBV5-1	14	TRBD2	TRBJ2-7	CASSGGLADYEQYF	TGCGCCAGCAGCGGTGGACTAGCGGACTACGAGCAGTACTTC
TRBV19	14	.	TRBJ1-1	CASNSWSGITEAFF	TGTGCCAGTAATAGTTGGTCGGGGATCACTGAAGCTTTCTTT
TRBV7-9	16	TRBD2	TRBJ2-3	CASRKSGGRRTDTQYF	TGTGCCAGCAGGAAGAGCGGGGGGCGTCGCACAGATACGCAGTATTTT
TRBV18	18	.	TRBJ2-1	CASSPNQGIGSSYNEQFF	TGTGCCAGCTCACCTAACCAGGGGATAGGGAGCTCCTACAATGAGCAGTTCTTC
TRBV5-6	15	TRBD1	TRBJ2-1	CASSSPGQAYTEQFF	TGTGCCAGCAGCTCCCCCGGACAGGCTTACACTGAGCAGTTCTTC
TRBV7-8	15	.	TRBJ1-5	CASSSSRVSNQPQHF	TGTGCCAGCAGCTCCTCACGGGTTAGCAATCAGCCCCAGCATTTT
TRBV20-1	11	.	TRBJ2-7	CSAEVHYEQYF	TGCAGTGCTGAGGTGCACTACGAGCAGTACTTC
TRBV11-2	14	.	TRBJ1-4	CASSSDAYNEKLFF	TGTGCCAGCAGCTCCGATGCCTATAATGAAAAACTGTTTTTT
TRBV28	12	.	TRBJ1-5	CASSFSRQPQHF	TGTGCCAGCAGTTTCTCTCGTCAGCCCCAGCATTTT
TRBV9	15	TRBD1	TRBJ1-6	CASSPGTGSNSPLHF	TGTGCCAGCAGCCCAGGGACAGGCTCTAATTCACCCCTCCACTTT
TRBV15	15	.	TRBJ1-2	CATTGDVGAYYGYTF	TGTGCCACCACCGGAGATGTAGGAGCTTACTATGGCTACACCTTC